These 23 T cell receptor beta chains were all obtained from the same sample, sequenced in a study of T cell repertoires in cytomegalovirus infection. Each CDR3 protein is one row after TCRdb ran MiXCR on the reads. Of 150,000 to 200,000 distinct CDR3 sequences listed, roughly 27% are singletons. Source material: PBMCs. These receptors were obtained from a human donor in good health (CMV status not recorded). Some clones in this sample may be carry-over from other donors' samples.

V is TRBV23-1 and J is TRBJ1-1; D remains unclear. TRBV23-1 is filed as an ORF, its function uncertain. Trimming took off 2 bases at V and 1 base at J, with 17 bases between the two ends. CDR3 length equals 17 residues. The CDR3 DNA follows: TGCGCCAGCAGTCAAATACGGACGGATATCTCGAACACTGAAGCTTTCTTT. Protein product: CASSQIRTDISNTEAFF.

This chain's CDR3 is CASSQGTGDTYEQYF. The DNA of the CDR3 is TGTGCCAGCAGCCAAGGGACAGGGGATACCTACGAGCAGTACTTC. V is TRBV7-9 and J is TRBJ2-7, with TRBD1 matching 10 bases. V trimming: 5 bases; J trimming: 2 bases; junction bases outside the gene matches: 6. This CDR3 has 15 amino acids. Germline CDR1 SEHNR, CDR2 FQNEAQ (reference sequence).

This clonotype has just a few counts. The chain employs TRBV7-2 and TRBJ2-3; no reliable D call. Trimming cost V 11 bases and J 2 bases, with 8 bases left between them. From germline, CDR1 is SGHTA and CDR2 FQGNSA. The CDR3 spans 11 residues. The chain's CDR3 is CAGGNTDTQYF. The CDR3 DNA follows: TGTGCCGGTGGAAACACAGATACGCAGTATTTT.

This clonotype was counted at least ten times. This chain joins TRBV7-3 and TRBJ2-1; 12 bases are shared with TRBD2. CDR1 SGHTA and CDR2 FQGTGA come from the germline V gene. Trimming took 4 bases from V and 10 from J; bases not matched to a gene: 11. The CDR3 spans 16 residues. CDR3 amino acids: CASSSSRTSGAGEQFF. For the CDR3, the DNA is TGTGCCAGCAGCTCCTCTCGGACTAGCGGGGCAGGAGAGCAGTTCTTC.

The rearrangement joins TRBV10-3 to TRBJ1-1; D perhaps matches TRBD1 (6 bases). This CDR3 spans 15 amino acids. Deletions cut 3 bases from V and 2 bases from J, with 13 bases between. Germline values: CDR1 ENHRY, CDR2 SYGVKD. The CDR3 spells CAISDSGQHNTEAFF. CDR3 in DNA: TGTGCCATCAGTGATTCCGGACAGCACAACACTGAAGCTTTCTTT.

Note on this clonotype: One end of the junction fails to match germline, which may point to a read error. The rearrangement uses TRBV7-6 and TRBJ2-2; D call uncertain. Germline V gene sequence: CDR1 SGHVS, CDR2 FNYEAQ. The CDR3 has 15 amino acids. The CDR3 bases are TGTGCTAGCAGCTTATCTACGGCGAACACCGGGGAGCTGTTTTTT. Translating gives CASSLSTANTGELFF.

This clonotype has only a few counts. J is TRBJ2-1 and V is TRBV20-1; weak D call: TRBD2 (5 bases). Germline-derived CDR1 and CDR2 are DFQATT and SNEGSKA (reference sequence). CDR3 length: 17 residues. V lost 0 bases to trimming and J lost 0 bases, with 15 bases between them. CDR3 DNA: TGCAGTGCTAGAGATGTAAGCGGCGCCAGCTCCTACAATGAGCAGTTCTTC. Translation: CSARDVSGASSYNEQFF.

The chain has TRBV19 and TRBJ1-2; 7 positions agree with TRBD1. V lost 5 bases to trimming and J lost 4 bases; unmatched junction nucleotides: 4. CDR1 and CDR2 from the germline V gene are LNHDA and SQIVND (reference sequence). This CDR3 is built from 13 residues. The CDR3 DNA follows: TGTGCCAGTAGTGACGGGACAGCCTATGGCTACACCTTC. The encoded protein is CASSDGTAYGYTF.

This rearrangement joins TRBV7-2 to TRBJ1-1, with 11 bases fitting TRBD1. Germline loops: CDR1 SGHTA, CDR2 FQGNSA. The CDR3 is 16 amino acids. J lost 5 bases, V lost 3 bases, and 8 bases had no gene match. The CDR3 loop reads CASSFRTGGASTEAFF. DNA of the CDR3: TGTGCCAGCAGCTTTAGGACAGGGGGCGCGAGTACTGAAGCTTTCTTT.

The CDR3: CASSFPLPGEGNTGELFF. CDR3 sequence (DNA): TGTGCCAGCAGCTTTCCCCTTCCCGGGGAAGGGAATACCGGGGAGCTGTTTTTT. This chain connects TRBV7-6 to TRBJ2-2; tentatively, D is TRBD2 (5 bases). The CDR3 has 18 amino acids. Trimming took 3 bases from V and 5 from J, leaving 22 bases between them. Germline CDR1 and CDR2: SGHVS and FNYEAQ.

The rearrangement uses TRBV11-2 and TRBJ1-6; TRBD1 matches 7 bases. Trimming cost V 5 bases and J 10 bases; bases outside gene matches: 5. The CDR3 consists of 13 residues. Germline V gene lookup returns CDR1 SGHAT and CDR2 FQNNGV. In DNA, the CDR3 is TGTGCCAGCAGCCCCAGGGGGTACTCACCCCTCCACTTT. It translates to CASSPRGYSPLHF.

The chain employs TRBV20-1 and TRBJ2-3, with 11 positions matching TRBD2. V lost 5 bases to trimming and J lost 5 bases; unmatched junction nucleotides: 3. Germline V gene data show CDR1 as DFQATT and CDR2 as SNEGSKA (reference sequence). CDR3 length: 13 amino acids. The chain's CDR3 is CSAHSGGEDTQYF. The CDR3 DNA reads TGCAGTGCTCATAGCGGGGGGGAAGATACGCAGTATTTT.

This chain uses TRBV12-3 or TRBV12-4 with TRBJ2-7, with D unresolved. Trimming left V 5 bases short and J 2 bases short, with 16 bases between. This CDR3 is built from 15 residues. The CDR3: CASSLFGGEAYEQYF. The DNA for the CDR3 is TGTGCCAGCAGTCTCTTCGGCGGCGAGGCCTACGAGCAGTACTTC.

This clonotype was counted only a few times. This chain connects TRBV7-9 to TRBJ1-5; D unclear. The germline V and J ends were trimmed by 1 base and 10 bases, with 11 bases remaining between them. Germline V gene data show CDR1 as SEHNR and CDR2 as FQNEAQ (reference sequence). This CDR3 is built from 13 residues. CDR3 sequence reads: CASSLDAGGPQHF. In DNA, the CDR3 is TGTGCCAGCAGCTTAGACGCTGGAGGACCCCAGCATTTT.

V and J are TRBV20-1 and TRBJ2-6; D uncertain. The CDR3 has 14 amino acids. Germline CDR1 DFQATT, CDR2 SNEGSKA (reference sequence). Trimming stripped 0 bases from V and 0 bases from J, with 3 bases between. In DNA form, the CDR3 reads TGCAGTGCTAGAGAAGGCTCTGGGGCCAACGTCCTGACTTTC. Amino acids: CSAREGSGANVLTF.

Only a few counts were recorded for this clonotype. The CDR3 nucleotides read TGTGCCAGCAGCTTCTACAGGAGGGGTGAGGTGACCCAGTACTTC. Its protein product is CASSFYRRGEVTQYF. The chain joins TRBV7-2 to TRBJ2-5, with D possibly TRBD2 on 6 matching bases. The CDR3 contains 15 residues. Between the trimmed V and J ends, which lost 3 bases and 7 bases, there was a span of 18 bases. Germline V CDR1 and CDR2: SGHTA, FQGNSA.

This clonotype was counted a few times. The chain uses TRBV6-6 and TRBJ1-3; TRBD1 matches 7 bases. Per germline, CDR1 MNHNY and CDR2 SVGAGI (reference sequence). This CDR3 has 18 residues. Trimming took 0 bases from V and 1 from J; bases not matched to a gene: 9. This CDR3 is CASSYSSWQGDSGNTIYF. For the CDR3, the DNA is TGTGCCAGCAGTTACTCGAGTTGGCAGGGGGATTCTGGAAACACCATATATTTT.

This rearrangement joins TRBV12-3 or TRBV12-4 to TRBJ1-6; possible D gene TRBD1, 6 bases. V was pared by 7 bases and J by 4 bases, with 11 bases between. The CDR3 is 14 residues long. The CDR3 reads CASIPTGYNSPLHF. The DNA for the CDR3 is TGTGCCAGCATCCCGACAGGTTATAATTCACCCCTCCACTTT.

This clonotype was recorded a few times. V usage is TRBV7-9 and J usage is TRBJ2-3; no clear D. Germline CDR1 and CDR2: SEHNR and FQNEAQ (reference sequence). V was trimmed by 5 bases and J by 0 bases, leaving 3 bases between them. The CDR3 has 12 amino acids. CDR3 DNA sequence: TGTGCCAGCAGCATAAGCACAGATACGCAGTATTTT. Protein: CASSISTDTQYF.

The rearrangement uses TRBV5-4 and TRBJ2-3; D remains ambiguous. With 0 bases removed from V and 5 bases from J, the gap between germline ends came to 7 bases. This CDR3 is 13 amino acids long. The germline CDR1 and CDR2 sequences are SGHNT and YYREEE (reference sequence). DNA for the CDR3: TGTGCCAGCAGCTTGGGTATGGAAGATACGCAGTATTTT. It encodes CASSLGMEDTQYF.

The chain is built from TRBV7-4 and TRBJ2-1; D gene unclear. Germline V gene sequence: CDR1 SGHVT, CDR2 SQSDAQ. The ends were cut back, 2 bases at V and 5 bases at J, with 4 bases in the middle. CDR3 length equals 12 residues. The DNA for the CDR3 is TGTGCCAGCAGCTTATACGACAATGAGCAGTTCTTC. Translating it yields CASSLYDNEQFF.

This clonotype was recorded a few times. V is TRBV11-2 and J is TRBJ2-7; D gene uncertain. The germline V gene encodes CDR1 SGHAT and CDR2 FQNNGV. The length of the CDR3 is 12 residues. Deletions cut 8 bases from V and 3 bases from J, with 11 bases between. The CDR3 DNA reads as TGTGCCAGCTCCGGTAGAGTCTACGAGCAGTACTTC. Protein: CASSGRVYEQYF.

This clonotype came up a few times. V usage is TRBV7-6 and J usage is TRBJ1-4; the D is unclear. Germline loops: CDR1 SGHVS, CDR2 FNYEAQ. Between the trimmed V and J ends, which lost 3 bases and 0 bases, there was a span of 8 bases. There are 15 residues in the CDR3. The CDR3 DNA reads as TGTGCCAGCAGCTTGACACCCGCAACTAATGAAAAACTGTTTTTT. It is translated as CASSLTPATNEKLFF.